Reported below is one TCR beta chain. This sample is part of a study of blood T cell repertoires in COVID-19. Trimming removed 0 bases from V and 4 bases from J, with 15 bases in between. This CDR3 has 15 residues. Germline CDR1 GTSNPN, CDR2 SVGIG (reference sequence). This table comes from immunoSEQ multiplex PCR, and its TCRdb copy is limited to in-frame clones, with some not included. In the table there are hundreds of thousands of clones, 65% to 90% of which are singletons. V usage is TRBV30 and J usage is TRBJ1-1; weak D call: TRBD1 (5 bases). The clonotype comes from a woman in her twenties or thirties who had been exposed to COVID-19. The sequencing sample was made of PBMCs or T cells enriched from blood (not recorded which). CDR3 nucleotides: TGTGCCTGGAGTGTACCCGGTTTGGGGGGCACTGAAGCTTTCTTT. Its translation: CAWSVPGLGGTEAFF. Based on the CDR3 plus reference TRBV30 and TRBJ1-1, the full variable domain is SQTIHQWPATLVQPVGSPLSLECTVEGTSNPNLYWYRQAAGRGLQLLFYSVGIGQISSEVPQNLSASRPQDRQFILSSKKLLLSDSGFYLCAWSVPGLGGTEAFFGQGTRLTVV.